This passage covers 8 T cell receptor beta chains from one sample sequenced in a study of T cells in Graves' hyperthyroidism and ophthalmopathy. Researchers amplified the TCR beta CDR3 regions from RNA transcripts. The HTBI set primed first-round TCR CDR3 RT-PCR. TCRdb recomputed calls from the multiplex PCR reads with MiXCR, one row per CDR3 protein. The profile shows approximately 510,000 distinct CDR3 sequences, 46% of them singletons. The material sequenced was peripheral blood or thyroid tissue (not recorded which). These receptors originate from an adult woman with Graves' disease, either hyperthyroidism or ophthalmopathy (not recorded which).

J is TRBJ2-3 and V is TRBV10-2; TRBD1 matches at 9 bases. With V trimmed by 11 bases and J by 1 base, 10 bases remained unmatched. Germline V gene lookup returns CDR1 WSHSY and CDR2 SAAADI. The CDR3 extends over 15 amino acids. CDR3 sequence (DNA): TGCGCCGTAACGGGACAGGGCTCGGGCACAGATACGCAGTATTTT. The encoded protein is CAVTGQGSGTDTQYF.

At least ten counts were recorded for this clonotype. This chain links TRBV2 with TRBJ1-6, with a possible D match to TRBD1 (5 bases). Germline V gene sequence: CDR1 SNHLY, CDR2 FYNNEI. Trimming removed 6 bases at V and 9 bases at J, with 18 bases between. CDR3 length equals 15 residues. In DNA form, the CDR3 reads TGTGCCAGCAGAACAATGGGGGATGCGGTTTCACCCCTCCACTTT. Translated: CASRTMGDAVSPLHF.

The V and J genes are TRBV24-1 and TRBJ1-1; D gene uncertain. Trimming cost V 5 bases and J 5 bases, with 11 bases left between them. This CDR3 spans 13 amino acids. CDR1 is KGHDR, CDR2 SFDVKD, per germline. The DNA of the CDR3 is TGTGCCACCAGTGGCCGGGTGGGGACTGAAGCTTTCTTT. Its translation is CATSGRVGTEAFF.

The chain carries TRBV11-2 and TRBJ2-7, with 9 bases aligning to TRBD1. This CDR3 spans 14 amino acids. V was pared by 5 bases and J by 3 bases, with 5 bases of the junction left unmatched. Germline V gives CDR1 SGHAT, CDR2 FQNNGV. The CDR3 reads CASSQGQGRYEQYF. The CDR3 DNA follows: TGTGCCAGCAGCCAAGGACAGGGGCGCTACGAGCAGTACTTC.

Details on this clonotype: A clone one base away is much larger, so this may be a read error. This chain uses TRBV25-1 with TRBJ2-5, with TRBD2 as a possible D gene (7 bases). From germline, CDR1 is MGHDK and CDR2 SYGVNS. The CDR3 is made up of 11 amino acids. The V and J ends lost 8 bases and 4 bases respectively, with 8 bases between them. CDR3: CASAGAETQYF. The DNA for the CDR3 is TGTGCCAGCGCGGGGGCAGAGACCCAGTACTTC.

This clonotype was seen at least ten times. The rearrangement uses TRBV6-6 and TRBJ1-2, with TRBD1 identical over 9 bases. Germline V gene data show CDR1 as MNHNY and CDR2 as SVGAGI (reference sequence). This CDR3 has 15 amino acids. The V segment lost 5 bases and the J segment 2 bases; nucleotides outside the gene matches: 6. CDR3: CASSTGTGTNYGYTF. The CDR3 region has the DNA TGTGCCAGCAGTACGGGGACAGGGACAAACTATGGCTACACCTTC.

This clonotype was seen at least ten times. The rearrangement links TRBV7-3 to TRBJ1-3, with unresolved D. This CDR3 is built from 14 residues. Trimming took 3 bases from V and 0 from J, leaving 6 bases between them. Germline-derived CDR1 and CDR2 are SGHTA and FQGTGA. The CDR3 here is CASSLTNSGNTIYF. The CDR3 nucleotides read TGTGCCAGCAGCTTGACAAACTCTGGAAACACCATATATTTT.

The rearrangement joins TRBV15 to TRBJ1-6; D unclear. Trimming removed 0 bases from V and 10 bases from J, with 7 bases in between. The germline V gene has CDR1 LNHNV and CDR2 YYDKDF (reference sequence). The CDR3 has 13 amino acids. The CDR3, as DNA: TGTGCCACCAGCAGAGATCTGCACTCACCCCTCCACTTT. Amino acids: CATSRDLHSPLHF.